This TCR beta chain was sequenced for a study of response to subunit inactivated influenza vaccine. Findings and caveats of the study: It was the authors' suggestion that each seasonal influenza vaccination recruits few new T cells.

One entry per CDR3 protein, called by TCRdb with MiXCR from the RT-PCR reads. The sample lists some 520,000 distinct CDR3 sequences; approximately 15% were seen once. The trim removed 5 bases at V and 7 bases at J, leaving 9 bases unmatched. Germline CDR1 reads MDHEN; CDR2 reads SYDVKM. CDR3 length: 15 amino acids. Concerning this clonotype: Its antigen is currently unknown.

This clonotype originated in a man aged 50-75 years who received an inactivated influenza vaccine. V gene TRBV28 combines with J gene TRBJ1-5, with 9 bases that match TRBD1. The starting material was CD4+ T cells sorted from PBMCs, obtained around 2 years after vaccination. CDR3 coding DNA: TGTGCCAGCAGTCCGACAGGGGGTGCGTGGCAGCCCCAGCATTTT. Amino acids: CASSPTGGAWQPQHF.